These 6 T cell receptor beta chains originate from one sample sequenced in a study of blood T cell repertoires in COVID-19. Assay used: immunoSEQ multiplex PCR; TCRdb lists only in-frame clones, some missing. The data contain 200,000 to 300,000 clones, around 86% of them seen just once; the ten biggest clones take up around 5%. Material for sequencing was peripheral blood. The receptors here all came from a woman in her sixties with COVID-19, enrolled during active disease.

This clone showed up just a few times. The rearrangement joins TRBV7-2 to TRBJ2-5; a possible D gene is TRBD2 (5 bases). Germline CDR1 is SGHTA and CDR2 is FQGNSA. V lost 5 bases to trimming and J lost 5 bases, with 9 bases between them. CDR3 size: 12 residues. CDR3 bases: TGTGCCAGCAGCCGGACTCGGGAGACCCAGTACTTC. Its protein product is CASSRTRETQYF. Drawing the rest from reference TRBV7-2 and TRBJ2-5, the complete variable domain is GAGVSQSPSNKVTEKGKDVELRCDPISGHTALYWYRQSLGQGLEFLIYFQGNSAPDKSGLPSDRFSAERTGGSVSTLTIQRTQQEDSAVYLCASSRTRETQYFGPGTRLLVL.

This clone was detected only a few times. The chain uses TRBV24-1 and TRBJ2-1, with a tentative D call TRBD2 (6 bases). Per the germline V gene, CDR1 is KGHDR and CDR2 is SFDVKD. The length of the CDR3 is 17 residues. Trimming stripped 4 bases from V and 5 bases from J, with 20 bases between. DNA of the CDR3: TGTGCCACCAGTGAGGGGAATGGGAGGCGGACAAACAATGAGCAGTTCTTC. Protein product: CATSEGNGRRTNNEQFF.

CDR3 coding DNA: TGTGCCAGCTCAAGGAAGTTCGGGACAGGTAGAGGACAGACCCAGTACTTC. This encodes CASSRKFGTGRGQTQYF. This chain connects TRBV25-1 to TRBJ2-5; 8 bases align to TRBD1. V was clipped by 8 bases and J by 6 bases; unmatched bases: 20. Looked up from germline, CDR1 is MGHDK and CDR2 is SYGVNS. The CDR3 is 17 residues long.

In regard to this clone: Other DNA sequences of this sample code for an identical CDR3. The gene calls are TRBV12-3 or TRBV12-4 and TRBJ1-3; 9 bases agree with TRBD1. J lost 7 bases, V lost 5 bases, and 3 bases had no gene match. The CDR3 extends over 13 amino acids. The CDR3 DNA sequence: TGTGCCAGCAGTCCTGACAGGGGGAACACCATATATTTT. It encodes CASSPDRGNTIYF.

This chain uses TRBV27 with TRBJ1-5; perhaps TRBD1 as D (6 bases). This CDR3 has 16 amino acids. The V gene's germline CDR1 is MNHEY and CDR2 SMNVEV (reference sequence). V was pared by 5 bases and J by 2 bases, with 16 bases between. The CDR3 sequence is CASSRVPGGGNQPQHF. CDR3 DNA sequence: TGTGCCAGCAGTCGAGTTCCGGGGGGCGGCAATCAGCCCCAGCATTTT.

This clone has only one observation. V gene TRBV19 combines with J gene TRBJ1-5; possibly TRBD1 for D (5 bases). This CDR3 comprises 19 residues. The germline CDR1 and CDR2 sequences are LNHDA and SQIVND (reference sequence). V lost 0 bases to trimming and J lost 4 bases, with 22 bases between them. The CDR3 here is CASSIDQGMGRRGNQPQHF. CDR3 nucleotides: TGTGCCAGTAGTATAGACCAAGGAATGGGACGGCGGGGGAATCAGCCCCAGCATTTT. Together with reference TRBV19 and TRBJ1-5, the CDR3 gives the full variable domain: DGGITQSPKYLFRKEGQNVTLSCEQNLNHDAMYWYRQDPGQGLRLIYYSQIVNDFQKGDIAEGYSVSREKKESFPLTVTSAQKNPTAFYLCASSIDQGMGRRGNQPQHFGDGTRLSIL.